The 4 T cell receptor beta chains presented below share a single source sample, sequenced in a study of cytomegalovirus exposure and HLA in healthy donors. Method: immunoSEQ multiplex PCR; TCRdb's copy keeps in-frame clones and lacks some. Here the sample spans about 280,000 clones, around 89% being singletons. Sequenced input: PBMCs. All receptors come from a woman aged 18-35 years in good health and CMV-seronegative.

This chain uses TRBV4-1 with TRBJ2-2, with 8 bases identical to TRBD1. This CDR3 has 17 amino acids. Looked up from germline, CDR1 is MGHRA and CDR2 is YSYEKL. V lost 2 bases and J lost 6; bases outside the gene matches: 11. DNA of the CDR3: TGCGCCAGCAGCCAAATGACAGGGGCAGTCGGTTCCGGGGAGCTGTTTTTT. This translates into CASSQMTGAVGSGELFF.

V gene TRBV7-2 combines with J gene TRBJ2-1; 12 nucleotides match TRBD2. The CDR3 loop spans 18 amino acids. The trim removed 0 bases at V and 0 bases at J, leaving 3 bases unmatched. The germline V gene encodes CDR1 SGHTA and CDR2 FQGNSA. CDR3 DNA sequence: TGTGCCAGCAGCTTAGCGGGGACTAGCGGGTCCTCCTACAATGAGCAGTTCTTC. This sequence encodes CASSLAGTSGSSYNEQFF. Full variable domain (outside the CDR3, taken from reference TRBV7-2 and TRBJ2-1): GAGVSQSPSNKVTEKGKDVELRCDPISGHTALYWYRQSLGQGLEFLIYFQGNSAPDKSGLPSDRFSAERTGGSVSTLTIQRTQQEDSAVYLCASSLAGTSGSSYNEQFFGPGTRLTVL.

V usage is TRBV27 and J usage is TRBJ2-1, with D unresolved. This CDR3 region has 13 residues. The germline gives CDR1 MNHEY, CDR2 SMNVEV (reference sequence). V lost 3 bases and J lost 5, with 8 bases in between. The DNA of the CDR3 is TGTGCCAGCAGTTTTAACGAGAACAATGAGCAGTTCTTC. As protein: CASSFNENNEQFF.

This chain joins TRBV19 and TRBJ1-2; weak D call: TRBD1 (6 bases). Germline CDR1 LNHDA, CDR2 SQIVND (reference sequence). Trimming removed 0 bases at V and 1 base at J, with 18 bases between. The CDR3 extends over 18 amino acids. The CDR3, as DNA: TGTGCCAGTAGTATAGATCTCTTCGGACAGCCGAATAACTATGGCTACACCTTC. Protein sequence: CASSIDLFGQPNNYGYTF. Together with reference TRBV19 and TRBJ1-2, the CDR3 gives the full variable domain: DGGITQSPKYLFRKEGQNVTLSCEQNLNHDAMYWYRQDPGQGLRLIYYSQIVNDFQKGDIAEGYSVSREKKESFPLTVTSAQKNPTAFYLCASSIDLFGQPNNYGYTFGSGTRLTVV.